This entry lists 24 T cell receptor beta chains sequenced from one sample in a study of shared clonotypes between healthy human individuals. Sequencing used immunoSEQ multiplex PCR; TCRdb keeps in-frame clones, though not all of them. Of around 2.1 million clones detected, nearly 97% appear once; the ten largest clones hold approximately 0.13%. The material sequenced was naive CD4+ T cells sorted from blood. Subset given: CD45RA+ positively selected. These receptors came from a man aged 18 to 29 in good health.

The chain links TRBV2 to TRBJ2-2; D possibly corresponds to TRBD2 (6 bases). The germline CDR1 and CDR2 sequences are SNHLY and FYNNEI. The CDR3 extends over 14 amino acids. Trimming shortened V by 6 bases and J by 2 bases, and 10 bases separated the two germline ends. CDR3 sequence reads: CASSAGLNTGELFF. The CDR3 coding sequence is TGTGCCAGCAGCGCGGGACTTAACACCGGGGAGCTGTTTTTT. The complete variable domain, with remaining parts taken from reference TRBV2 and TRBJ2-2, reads EPEVTQTPSHQVTQMGQEVILRCVPISNHLYFYWYRQILGQKVEFLVSFYNNEISEKSEIFDDQFSVERPDGSNFTLKIRSTKLEDSAMYFCASSAGLNTGELFFGEGSRLTVL.

The CDR3 coding sequence is TGCGCCAGCAGTGAGATAAGGGACCGATCCTACGAGCAGTACTTC. Protein: CASSEIRDRSYEQYF. The gene calls are TRBV10-2 and TRBJ2-7; D is possibly TRBD1 or TRBD2 (5 bases each). V lost 2 bases, J lost 1 base, and 12 bases lay in between. This CDR3 has 15 residues. The germline gives CDR1 WSHSY, CDR2 SAAADI.

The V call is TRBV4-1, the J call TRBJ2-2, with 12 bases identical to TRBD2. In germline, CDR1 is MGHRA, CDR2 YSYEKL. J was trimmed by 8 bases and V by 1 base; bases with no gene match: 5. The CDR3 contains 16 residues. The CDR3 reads CASSQGLAGEWGELFF. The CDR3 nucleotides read TGCGCCAGCAGCCAAGGACTAGCGGGAGAGTGGGGGGAGCTGTTTTTT.

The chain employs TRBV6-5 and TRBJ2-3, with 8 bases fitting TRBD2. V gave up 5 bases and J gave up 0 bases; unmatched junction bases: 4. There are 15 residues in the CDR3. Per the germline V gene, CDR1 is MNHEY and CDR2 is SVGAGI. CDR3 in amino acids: CASSTGLASTDTQYF. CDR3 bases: TGTGCCAGCAGTACCGGACTAGCTAGCACAGATACGCAGTATTTT.

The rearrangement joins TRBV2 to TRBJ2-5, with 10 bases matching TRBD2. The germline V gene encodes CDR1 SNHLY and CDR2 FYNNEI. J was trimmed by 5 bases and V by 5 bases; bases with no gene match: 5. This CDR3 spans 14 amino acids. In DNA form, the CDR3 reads TGTGCCAGCAGTCAGACTAGCGGGTATGAGACCCAGTACTTC. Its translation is CASSQTSGYETQYF.

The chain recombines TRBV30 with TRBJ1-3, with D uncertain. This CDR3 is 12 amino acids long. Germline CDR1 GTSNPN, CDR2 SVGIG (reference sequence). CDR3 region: CASGIQSTPIYF. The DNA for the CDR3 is TGTGCTTCCGGGATCCAGAGTACCCCCATATATTTT.

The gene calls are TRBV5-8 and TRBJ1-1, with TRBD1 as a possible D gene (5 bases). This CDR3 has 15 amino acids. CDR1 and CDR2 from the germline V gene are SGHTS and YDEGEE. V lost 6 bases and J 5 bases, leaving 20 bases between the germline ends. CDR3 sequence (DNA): TGTGCCAGCACCCTGGGCCCAGGAAGGGGAACTGAAGCTTTCTTT. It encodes CASTLGPGRGTEAFF.

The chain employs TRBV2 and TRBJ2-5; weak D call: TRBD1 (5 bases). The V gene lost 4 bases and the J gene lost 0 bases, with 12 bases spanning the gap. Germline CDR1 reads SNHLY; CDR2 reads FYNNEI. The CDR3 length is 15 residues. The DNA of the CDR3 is TGTGCCAGCAGTGTGGGCAGGGCTTACCAAGAGACCCAGTACTTC. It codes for CASSVGRAYQETQYF.

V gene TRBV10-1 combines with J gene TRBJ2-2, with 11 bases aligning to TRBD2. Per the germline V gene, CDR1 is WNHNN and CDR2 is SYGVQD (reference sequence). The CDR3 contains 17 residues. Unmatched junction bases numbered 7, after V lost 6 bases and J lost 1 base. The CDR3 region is CASSATSGNLNTGELFF. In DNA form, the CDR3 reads TGCGCCAGCAGCGCGACTAGCGGGAACCTGAACACCGGGGAGCTGTTTTTT.

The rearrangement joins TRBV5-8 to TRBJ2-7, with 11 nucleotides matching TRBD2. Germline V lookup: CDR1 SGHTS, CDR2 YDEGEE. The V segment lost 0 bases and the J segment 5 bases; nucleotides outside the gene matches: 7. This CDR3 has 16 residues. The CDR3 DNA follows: TGTGCCAGCAGCTTGGTAGCGGGGGGGCCCGCCCACGAGCAGTACTTC. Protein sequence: CASSLVAGGPAHEQYF.

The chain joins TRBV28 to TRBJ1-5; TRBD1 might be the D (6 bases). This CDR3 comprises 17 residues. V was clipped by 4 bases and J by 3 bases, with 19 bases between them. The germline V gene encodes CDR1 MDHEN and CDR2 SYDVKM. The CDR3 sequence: CASSSLGQLLLNQPQHF. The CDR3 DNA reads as TGTGCCAGCAGTTCCCTAGGACAGCTCCTCCTCAATCAGCCCCAGCATTTT.

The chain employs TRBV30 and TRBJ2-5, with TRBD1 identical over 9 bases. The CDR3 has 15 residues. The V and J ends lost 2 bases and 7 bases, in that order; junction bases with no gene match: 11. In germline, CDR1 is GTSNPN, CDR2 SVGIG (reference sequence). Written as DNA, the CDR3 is TGTGCCTGGAGTCTCAGGGGACAGGGCGAAGTGACCCAGTACTTC. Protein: CAWSLRGQGEVTQYF.

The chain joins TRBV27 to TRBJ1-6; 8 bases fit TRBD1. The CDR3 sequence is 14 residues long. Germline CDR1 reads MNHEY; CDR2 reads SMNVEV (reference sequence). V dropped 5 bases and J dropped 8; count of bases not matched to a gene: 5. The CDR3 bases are TGTGCCAGCAGTCTCCGGGACAGGTATTCACCCCTCCACTTT. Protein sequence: CASSLRDRYSPLHF.

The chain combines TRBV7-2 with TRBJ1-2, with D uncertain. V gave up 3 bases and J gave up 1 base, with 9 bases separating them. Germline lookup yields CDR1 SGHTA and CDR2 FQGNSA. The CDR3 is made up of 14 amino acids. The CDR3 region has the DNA TGTGCCAGCAGCTTGAGGAATTTTAACTATGGCTACACCTTC. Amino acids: CASSLRNFNYGYTF.

The CDR3 sequence is CASSEAVAKGKLSYEQYF. The DNA for the CDR3 is TGTGCCAGCAGTGAAGCGGTTGCCAAAGGAAAACTCTCCTACGAGCAGTACTTC. The chain uses TRBV6-1 and TRBJ2-7; no clear D. CDR3 length: 18 residues. Trimming pared 0 bases from V and 0 bases from J, leaving 18 bases between. Per germline, CDR1 MNHNS and CDR2 SASEGT.

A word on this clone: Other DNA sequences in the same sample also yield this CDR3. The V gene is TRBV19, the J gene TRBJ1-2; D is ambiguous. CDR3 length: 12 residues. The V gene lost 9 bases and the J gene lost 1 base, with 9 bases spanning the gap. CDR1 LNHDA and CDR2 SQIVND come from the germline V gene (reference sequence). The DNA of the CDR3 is TGTGCCAGCTCAAGGGTTAACTATGGCTACACCTTC. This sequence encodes CASSRVNYGYTF.

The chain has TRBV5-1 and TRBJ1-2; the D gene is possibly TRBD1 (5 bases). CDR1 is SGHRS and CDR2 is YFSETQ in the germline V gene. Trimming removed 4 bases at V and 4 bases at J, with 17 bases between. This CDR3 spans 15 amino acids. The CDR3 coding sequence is TGCGCCAGCAGCCTGACCGGGGGACTCACCTATGGCTACACCTTC. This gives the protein CASSLTGGLTYGYTF.

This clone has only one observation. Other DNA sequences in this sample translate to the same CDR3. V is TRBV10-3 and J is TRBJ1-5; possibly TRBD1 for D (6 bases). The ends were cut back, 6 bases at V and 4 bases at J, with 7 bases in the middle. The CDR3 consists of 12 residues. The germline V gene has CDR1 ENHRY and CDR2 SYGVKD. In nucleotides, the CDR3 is TGTGCCATCAGGCAGGGGAATCAGCCCCAGCATTTT. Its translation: CAIRQGNQPQHF.

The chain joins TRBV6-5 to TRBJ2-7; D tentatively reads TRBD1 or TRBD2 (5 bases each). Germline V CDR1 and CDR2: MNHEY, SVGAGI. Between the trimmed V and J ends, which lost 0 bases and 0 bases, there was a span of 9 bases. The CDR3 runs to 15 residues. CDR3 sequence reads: CASSYSGVDSYEQYF. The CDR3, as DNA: TGTGCCAGCAGTTACTCGGGGGTCGACTCCTACGAGCAGTACTTC.

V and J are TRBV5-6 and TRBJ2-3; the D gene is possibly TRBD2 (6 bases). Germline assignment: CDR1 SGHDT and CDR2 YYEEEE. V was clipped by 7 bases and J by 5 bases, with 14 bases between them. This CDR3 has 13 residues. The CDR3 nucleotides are TGTGCCAGCGTCCCGGCGGGGCGAGATACGCAGTATTTT. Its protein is CASVPAGRDTQYF.

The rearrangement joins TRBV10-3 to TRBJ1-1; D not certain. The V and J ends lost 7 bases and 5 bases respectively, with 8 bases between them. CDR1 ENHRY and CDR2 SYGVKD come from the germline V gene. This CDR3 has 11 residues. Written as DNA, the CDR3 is TGTGCCATCAAGTACCGGACTGAAGCTTTCTTT. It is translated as CAIKYRTEAFF.

In nucleotides, the CDR3 is TGTGCCAGCAGCTTAGTGGTGGACGAGCAGTACTTC. It translates to CASSLVVDEQYF. The V gene is TRBV7-8, the J gene TRBJ2-7; D remains ambiguous. CDR1 and CDR2 from the germline V gene are SGHVS and FQNEAQ. The ends were cut back, 1 base at V and 5 bases at J, with 6 bases in the middle. This CDR3 is built from 12 residues.

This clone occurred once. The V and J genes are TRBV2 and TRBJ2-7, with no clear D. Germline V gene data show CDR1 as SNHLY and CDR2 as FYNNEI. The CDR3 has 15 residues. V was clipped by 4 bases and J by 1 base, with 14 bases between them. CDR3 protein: CASSGPLVLSYEQYF. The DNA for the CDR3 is TGTGCCAGCAGTGGACCCTTAGTCCTTTCCTACGAGCAGTACTTC.

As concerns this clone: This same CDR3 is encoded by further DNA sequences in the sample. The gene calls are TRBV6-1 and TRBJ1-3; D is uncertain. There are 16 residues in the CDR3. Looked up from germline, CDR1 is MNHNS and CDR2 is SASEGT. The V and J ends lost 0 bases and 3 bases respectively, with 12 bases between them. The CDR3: CASSEARVGSGNTIYF. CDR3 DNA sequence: TGTGCCAGCAGTGAAGCCCGCGTGGGGAGTGGAAACACCATATATTTT.